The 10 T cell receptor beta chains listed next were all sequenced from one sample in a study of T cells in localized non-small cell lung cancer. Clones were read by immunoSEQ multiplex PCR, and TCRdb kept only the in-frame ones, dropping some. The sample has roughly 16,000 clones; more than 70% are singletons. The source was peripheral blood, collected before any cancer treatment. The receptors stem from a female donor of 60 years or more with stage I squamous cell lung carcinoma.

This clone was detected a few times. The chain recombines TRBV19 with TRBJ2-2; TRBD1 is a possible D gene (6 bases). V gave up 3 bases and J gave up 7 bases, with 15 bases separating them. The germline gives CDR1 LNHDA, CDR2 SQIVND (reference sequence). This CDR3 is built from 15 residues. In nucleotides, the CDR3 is TGTGCCAGTAGTATCGGGACAAGTGACTTCGGGGAGCTGTTTTTT. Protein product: CASSIGTSDFGELFF.

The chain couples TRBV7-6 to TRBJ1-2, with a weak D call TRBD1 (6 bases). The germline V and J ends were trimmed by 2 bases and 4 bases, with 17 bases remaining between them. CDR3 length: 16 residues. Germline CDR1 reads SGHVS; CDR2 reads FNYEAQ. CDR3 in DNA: TGTGCCAGCAGCTTAACGACCGACGACAGGATCTATGGCTACACCTTC. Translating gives CASSLTTDDRIYGYTF.

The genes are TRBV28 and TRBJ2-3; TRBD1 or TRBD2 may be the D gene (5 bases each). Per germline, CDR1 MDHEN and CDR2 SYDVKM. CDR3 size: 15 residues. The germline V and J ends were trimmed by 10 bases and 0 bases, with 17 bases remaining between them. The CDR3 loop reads CATLRGTPSTDTQYF. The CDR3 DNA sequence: TGTGCCACCCTCCGGGGCACTCCTAGCACAGATACGCAGTATTTT.

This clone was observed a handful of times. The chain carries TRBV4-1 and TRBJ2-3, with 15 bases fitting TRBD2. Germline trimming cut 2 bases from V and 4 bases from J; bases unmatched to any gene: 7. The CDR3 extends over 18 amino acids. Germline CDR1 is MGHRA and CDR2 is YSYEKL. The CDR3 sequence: CASSQSGLAGGVADTQYF. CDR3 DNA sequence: TGCGCCAGCAGCCAAAGCGGACTAGCGGGGGGGGTCGCAGATACGCAGTATTTT.

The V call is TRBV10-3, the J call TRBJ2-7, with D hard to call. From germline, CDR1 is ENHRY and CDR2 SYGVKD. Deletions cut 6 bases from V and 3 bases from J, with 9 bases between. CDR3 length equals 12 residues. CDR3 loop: CAISEIGYEQYF. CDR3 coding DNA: TGTGCCATCAGCGAGATAGGCTACGAGCAGTACTTC.

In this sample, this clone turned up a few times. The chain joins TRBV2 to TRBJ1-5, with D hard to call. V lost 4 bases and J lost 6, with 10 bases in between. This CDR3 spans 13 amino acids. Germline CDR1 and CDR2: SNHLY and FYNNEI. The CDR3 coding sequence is TGTGCCAGCAGTGCTAAGGGCAGTCAGCCCCAGCATTTT. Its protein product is CASSAKGSQPQHF.

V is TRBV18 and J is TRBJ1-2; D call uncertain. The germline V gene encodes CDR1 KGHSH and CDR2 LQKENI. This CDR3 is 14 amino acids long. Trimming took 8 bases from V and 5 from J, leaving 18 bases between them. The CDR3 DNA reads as TGTGCCAGCCACCCCACGGAACCGCTATATGGCTACACCTTC. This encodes CASHPTEPLYGYTF.

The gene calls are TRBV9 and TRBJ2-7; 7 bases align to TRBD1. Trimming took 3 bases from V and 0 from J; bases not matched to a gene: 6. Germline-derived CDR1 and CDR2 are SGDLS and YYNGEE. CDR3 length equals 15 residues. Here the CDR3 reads CASSARTGHSYEQYF. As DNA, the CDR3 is TGTGCCAGCAGCGCTCGGACAGGCCACTCCTACGAGCAGTACTTC.

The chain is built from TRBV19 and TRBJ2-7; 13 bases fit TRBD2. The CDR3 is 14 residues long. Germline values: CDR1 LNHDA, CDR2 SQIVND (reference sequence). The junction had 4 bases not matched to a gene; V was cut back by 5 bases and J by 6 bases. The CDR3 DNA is TGTGCCAGTAGTTGGACTAGCGGGAGTGCCGAGCAGTACTTC. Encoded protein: CASSWTSGSAEQYF.

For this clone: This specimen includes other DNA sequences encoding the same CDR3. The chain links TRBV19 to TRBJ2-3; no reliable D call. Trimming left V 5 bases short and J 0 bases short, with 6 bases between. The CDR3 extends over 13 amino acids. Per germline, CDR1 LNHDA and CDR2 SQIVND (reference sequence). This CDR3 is CASSSGSTDTQYF. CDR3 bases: TGTGCCAGTAGTTCTGGGAGCACAGATACGCAGTATTTT.